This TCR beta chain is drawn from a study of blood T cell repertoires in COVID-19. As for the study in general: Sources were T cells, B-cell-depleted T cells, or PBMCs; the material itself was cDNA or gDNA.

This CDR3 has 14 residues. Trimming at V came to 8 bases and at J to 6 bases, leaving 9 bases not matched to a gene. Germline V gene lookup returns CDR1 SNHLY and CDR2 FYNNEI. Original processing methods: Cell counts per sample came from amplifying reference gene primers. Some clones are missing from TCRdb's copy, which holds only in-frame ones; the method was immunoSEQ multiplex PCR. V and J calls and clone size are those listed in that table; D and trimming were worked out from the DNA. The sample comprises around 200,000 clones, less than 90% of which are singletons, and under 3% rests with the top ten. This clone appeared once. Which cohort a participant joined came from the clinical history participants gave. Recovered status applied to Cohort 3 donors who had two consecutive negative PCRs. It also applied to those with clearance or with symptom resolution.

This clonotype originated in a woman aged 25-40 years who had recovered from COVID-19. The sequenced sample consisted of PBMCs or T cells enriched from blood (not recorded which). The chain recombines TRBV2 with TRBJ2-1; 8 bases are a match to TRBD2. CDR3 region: CASLIGGGLNEQFF. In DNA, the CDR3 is TGTGCCAGCCTTATTGGCGGGGGGCTCAATGAGCAGTTCTTC.